This T cell receptor (beta chain) was retrieved from a study of blood T cells in healthy people across ages. Study-level results: Older individuals had lower TCR beta diversity per million T cells (the decline was roughly linear).

Primed by a sample-barcoded 5' primer and a J-beta primer mix, a second PCR proceeded for about 6 to 11 cycles. TCRdb fed the 5' RACE reads into MiXCR, producing one record per CDR3 protein. The sample has 790,000 or so distinct CDR3 sequences, less than 60% seen once. V lost 0 bases to trimming and J lost 5 bases, with 15 bases between them. Germline V CDR1 and CDR2: SGDLS, YYNGEE. This CDR3 has 16 residues. This clonotype was counted ten times or more. The target antigen is unknown. Sequenced material: blood. The receptor comes from a man aged 80 or over in good health. The V gene is TRBV9, the J gene TRBJ2-1; D gene unclear. The CDR3 nucleotides read TGTGCCAGCAGCGTAGCTACGATGGACGGAGACAATGAGCAGTTCTTC. Its protein is CASSVATMDGDNEQFF.